Each of the 32 T cell receptor beta chains below was sequenced from the same sample in a study of cytomegalovirus exposure and HLA in healthy donors. The study ran its PCR with 60 Vbeta and 13 Jbeta primers. The protocol was immunoSEQ multiplex PCR, while the TCRdb copy is restricted to in-frame clones and leaves out a portion. The sample consists of 120,000 or so clones, 65% to 80% of them appearing once. Material for sequencing was PBMCs. The receptors were gathered from a man aged 25 to 45 in good health and CMV-seronegative.

The chain uses TRBV29-1 and TRBJ1-1; D is undetermined. The V gene's germline CDR1 is SQVTM and CDR2 ANQGSEA. This CDR3 is 13 amino acids long. The ends were cut back, 5 bases at V and 0 bases at J, with 10 bases in the middle. The CDR3 sequence: CSVRGDLNTEAFF. CDR3 nucleotides: TGCAGCGTTCGAGGAGACCTGAACACTGAAGCTTTCTTT.

This clone was observed a handful of times. The chain has TRBV28 and TRBJ2-3, with D unresolved. Germline CDR1 reads MDHEN; CDR2 reads SYDVKM. The V end lost 6 bases, the J end lost 0 bases, and 22 bases lay between the germline ends. CDR3 length: 18 residues. CDR3 region: CASRFQRGVKVSTDTQYF. The CDR3 bases are TGTGCCAGCAGATTTCAGAGAGGTGTGAAAGTCAGCACAGATACGCAGTATTTT.

V is TRBV29-1 and J is TRBJ1-1; 9 bases agree with TRBD1. The CDR3 is 13 amino acids. The germline CDR1 and CDR2 sequences are SQVTM and ANQGSEA. The V segment lost 4 bases and the J segment 5 bases; nucleotides outside the gene matches: 5. DNA of the CDR3: TGCAGCGTTGTCCCGACAGGGGGGACTGAAGCTTTCTTT. Its translation: CSVVPTGGTEAFF. Full variable domain (remainder filled in from reference TRBV29-1 and TRBJ1-1): SAVISQKPSRDICQRGTSLTIQCQVDSQVTMMFWYRQQPGQSLTLIATANQGSEATYESGFVIDKFPISRPNLTFSTLTVSNMSPEDSSIYLCSVVPTGGTEAFFGQGTRLTVV.

This sequence joins TRBV10-2 and TRBJ2-7, with 8 bases matching TRBD1. Trimming removed 6 bases from V and 2 bases from J; junction bases left unmatched: 6. CDR1 and CDR2 (germline): WSHSY, SAAADI. The length of the CDR3 is 14 residues. CDR3 in DNA: TGCGCCAGCAGGGCCCAGGGGGCCCCCTACGAGCAGTACTTC. Residues: CASRAQGAPYEQYF.

Only a few counts were recorded for this clone. The chain carries TRBV6-6 and TRBJ1-2; 10 nucleotides align to TRBD1. The CDR3 runs 15 residues. Germline CDR1 MNHNY, CDR2 SVGAGI (reference sequence). V shed 4 bases, J shed 7 bases, and the junction held 9 bases outside the gene matches. The CDR3 is CASSSHRTGGVGYTF. The CDR3, as DNA: TGTGCCAGCAGTTCCCACCGGACAGGGGGTGTTGGCTACACCTTC.

The table lists this clone with a count of one. This chain connects TRBV5-8 to TRBJ2-3, with D tentatively TRBD2 (5 bases). V lost 1 base to trimming and J lost 6 bases, with 9 bases between them. Germline lookup yields CDR1 SGHTS and CDR2 YDEGEE. This CDR3 has 13 residues. The CDR3 loop is CASSLSRGDTQYF. In nucleotides, the CDR3 is TGTGCCAGCAGCTTGAGTCGGGGTGATACGCAGTATTTT.

This rearrangement joins TRBV29-1 to TRBJ2-7; D unresolved. The CDR3 sequence is 12 residues long. CDR1 is SQVTM, CDR2 ANQGSEA, per germline. V was trimmed by 4 bases and J by 6 bases, leaving 13 bases between them. The CDR3 DNA reads TGCAGCGTTGTGTTCCCCTCGGGCGAGCAGTACTTC. Translation: CSVVFPSGEQYF.

This chain links TRBV5-1 with TRBJ1-4; TRBD1 aligns across 8 bases. The germline CDR1 and CDR2 sequences are SGHRS and YFSETQ. The junction had 1 base not matched to a gene; V was cut back by 3 bases and J by 0 bases. The CDR3 is 15 amino acids. The CDR3 bases are TGCGCCAGCAGCTCGACAGGGGCAACTAATGAAAAACTGTTTTTT. This encodes CASSSTGATNEKLFF.

This clone has only a few counts. The chain carries TRBV28 and TRBJ1-1, with D tentatively TRBD1 (5 bases). V was pared by 10 bases and J by 13 bases, with 10 bases between. The CDR3 covers 8 residues. In germline, CDR1 is MDHEN, CDR2 SYDVKM. This CDR3 reads CATGADFF. As DNA, the CDR3 is TGTGCCACTGGGGCAGATTTCTTT.

The chain joins TRBV4-3 to TRBJ1-2; maybe TRBD1 (6 bases). Germline assignment: CDR1 LGHNA and CDR2 YSLEER. V dropped 4 bases and J dropped 6 bases, with 18 bases sitting between them. The CDR3 spans 15 residues. The CDR3 loop is CASSRDRGGGNGYTF. The CDR3 bases are TGCGCCAGCAGCCGAGACCGGGGGGGCGGTAATGGCTACACCTTC.

This clone has only one observation. The chain couples TRBV15 to TRBJ2-6, with a possible D match to TRBD1 (5 bases). There are 15 residues in the CDR3. Germline-derived CDR1 and CDR2 are LNHNV and YYDKDF (reference sequence). With 0 bases removed from V and 2 bases from J, the gap between germline ends came to 5 bases. The CDR3 protein is CATSRDRAGANVLTF. The CDR3 DNA is TGTGCCACCAGCAGAGACAGGGCTGGGGCCAACGTCCTGACTTTC.

This clone was recorded once. V and J are TRBV18 and TRBJ1-5; D is ambiguous. CDR1 is KGHSH, CDR2 LQKENI, per germline. This CDR3 is 12 amino acids long. With 6 bases removed from V and 9 bases from J, the gap between germline ends came to 12 bases. CDR3 residues: CASSLRGRPQHF. Written as DNA, the CDR3 is TGTGCCAGCTCGCTCCGGGGTCGGCCCCAGCATTTT. Combining the CDR3 with reference TRBV18 and TRBJ1-5 gives the whole variable domain NAGVMQNPRHLVRRRGQEARLRCSPMKGHSHVYWYRQLPEEGLKFMVYLQKENIIDESGMPKERFSAEFPKEGPSILRIQQVVRGDSAAYFCASSLRGRPQHFGDGTRLSIL.

The rearrangement uses TRBV2 and TRBJ2-7; D possibly corresponds to TRBD1 (6 bases). Germline V gives CDR1 SNHLY, CDR2 FYNNEI. The CDR3 contains 15 residues. Between the trimmed V and J ends, which lost 6 bases and 2 bases, there was a span of 17 bases. CDR3 amino acids: CASRGRITGTYEQYF. DNA for the CDR3: TGTGCCAGCAGGGGTAGGATAACAGGGACCTACGAGCAGTACTTC.

This chain joins TRBV18 and TRBJ2-5; tentative D call: TRBD2 (7 bases). V gave up 6 bases and J gave up 0 bases, with 14 bases separating them. Germline CDR1 reads KGHSH; CDR2 reads LQKENI. The CDR3 is 15 amino acids. The CDR3 region has the DNA TGTGCCAGCTCCCGAGGGGGGGAGTACCAAGAGACCCAGTACTTC. This codes for CASSRGGEYQETQYF.

The genes are TRBV28 and TRBJ2-7; 9 positions agree with TRBD1. CDR3 length: 15 residues. Germline V gene lookup returns CDR1 MDHEN and CDR2 SYDVKM. V gave up 7 bases and J gave up 3 bases; unmatched junction bases: 10. The CDR3 nucleotides are TGTGCCAGCATAAACAATCCGGGACAGGGCTACGAGCAGTACTTC. Residues: CASINNPGQGYEQYF.

CDR3 DNA: TGTGCCAGTCGCTCCGTCAGTCACACTGAAGCTTTCTTT. This gives the protein CASRSVSHTEAFF. The chain joins TRBV7-2 to TRBJ1-1, with D hard to call. Trimming removed 9 bases at V and 3 bases at J, with 14 bases between. Germline CDR1 is SGHTA and CDR2 is FQGNSA. CDR3 size: 13 residues.

This clone was seen a single time. The chain employs TRBV7-6 and TRBJ2-5, with 8 bases fitting TRBD1. Germline V gives CDR1 SGHVS, CDR2 FNYEAQ. J gave up 6 bases and V 3 bases, and 9 bases lay outside the gene matches. The CDR3 extends over 15 amino acids. CDR3 in DNA: TGTGCCAGCAGCTTTTCAGGGGGCGGAGGGAAGACCCAGTACTTC. As protein: CASSFSGGGGKTQYF. Supplemented by reference TRBV7-6 and TRBJ2-5, the full variable domain reads GAGVSQSPRYKVTKRGQDVALRCDPISGHVSLYWYRQALGQGPEFLTYFNYEAQQDKSGLPNDRFSAERPEGSISTLTIQRTEQRDSAMYRCASSFSGGGGKTQYFGPGTRLLVL.

The rearrangement links TRBV10-3 to TRBJ1-1; tentatively, D is TRBD1 (6 bases). V shed 10 bases and J shed 6 bases, with 12 bases lying between them. Per germline, CDR1 ENHRY and CDR2 SYGVKD. The CDR3 contains 11 residues. This CDR3 is CATAQGPEAFF. The CDR3, as DNA: TGTGCCACCGCACAGGGCCCTGAAGCTTTCTTT.

The chain carries TRBV13 and TRBJ2-7; D remains unclear. From germline, CDR1 is PRHDT and CDR2 FYEKMQ (reference sequence). V gave up 1 base and J gave up 1 base, with 8 bases separating them. The CDR3 consists of 14 residues. CDR3 in DNA: TGTGCCAGCAGCTTAGCCCAGAAGTCCTACGAGCAGTACTTC. Encoded protein: CASSLAQKSYEQYF.

The chain uses TRBV5-1 and TRBJ2-1; TRBD2 matches at 11 bases. This CDR3 is 16 amino acids long. V trimming: 1 base; J trimming: 4 bases; junction bases outside the gene matches: 4. In germline, CDR1 is SGHRS, CDR2 YFSETQ. The CDR3 bases are TGCGCCAGCAGCTTGAGGACTAGCGGGCTTTACAATGAGCAGTTCTTC. Residues: CASSLRTSGLYNEQFF.

Remarks on this clone: One end of the junction varies from germline; a read error may be responsible. The genes are TRBV9 and TRBJ1-1; TRBD1 matches at 8 bases. Germline V gives CDR1 SGDLS, CDR2 YYNGEE. The CDR3 runs to 14 residues. The CDR3 loop reads CASSAPGTGTETFF. The CDR3 DNA follows: TGTGCCAGCAGCGCCCCCGGGACAGGCACTGAAACTTTCTTT.

This chain uses TRBV27 with TRBJ2-5; 7 bases agree with TRBD2. The CDR3 consists of 14 residues. CDR1 MNHEY and CDR2 SMNVEV come from the germline V gene (reference sequence). The trim removed 7 bases at V and 5 bases at J, leaving 10 bases unmatched. The DNA for the CDR3 is TGTGCCAGCAACTCCGGACTAGTTGGGGAGACCCAGTACTTC. It yields the protein CASNSGLVGETQYF.

This chain joins TRBV5-8 and TRBJ2-5, with 7 nucleotides matching TRBD1. The DNA end is a closer match to TRBJ2-7, so the J assignment may be wrong. The CDR3 covers 14 residues. Germline lookup yields CDR1 SGHTS and CDR2 YDEGEE. The CDR3: CASSQGVQSYEQYF. CDR3 DNA: TGTGCCAGCAGCCAGGGGGTACAGAGCTACGAGCAGTACTTC.

In DNA, the CDR3 is TGTGCCAGCAGCGATACAGGGGGAGGGATCCGCACTGAAGCTTTCTTT. It translates to CASSDTGGGIRTEAFF. This rearrangement joins TRBV2 to TRBJ1-1, with 8 bases aligning to TRBD1. V lost 6 bases to trimming and J lost 4 bases; unmatched junction nucleotides: 13. The CDR3 consists of 16 residues. From germline, CDR1 is SNHLY and CDR2 FYNNEI.

The V gene is TRBV10-2, the J gene TRBJ2-2; TRBD2 agrees at 10 bases. CDR1 and CDR2 from the germline V gene are WSHSY and SAAADI. The V segment lost 7 bases and the J segment 7 bases; nucleotides outside the gene matches: 12. The length of the CDR3 is 16 residues. The CDR3 DNA reads TGCGCCAGCACCGACTCAGCGGGGGGGCCGGGCGGGGAGCTGTTTTTT. Protein sequence: CASTDSAGGPGGELFF.

This chain joins TRBV30 and TRBJ1-2; D is ambiguous. CDR3 length: 13 amino acids. V was pared by 2 bases and J by 4 bases, with 11 bases between. The germline CDR1 and CDR2 sequences are GTSNPN and SVGIG (reference sequence). The CDR3 sequence: CAWSPETPYGYTF. The DNA for the CDR3 is TGTGCCTGGAGTCCCGAGACTCCCTATGGCTACACCTTC.

The rearrangement links TRBV25-1 to TRBJ2-5; no firm D call. This CDR3 region has 12 residues. The germline CDR1 and CDR2 sequences are MGHDK and SYGVNS. V lost 5 bases, J lost 5 bases, and 9 bases lay in between. This CDR3 is CASSSNSETQYF. In DNA form, the CDR3 reads TGTGCCAGCAGTTCTAACTCCGAGACCCAGTACTTC.

V usage is TRBV6-6 and J usage is TRBJ1-2, with D unclear. The CDR3 is made up of 15 amino acids. The germline V gene encodes CDR1 MNHNY and CDR2 SVGAGI (reference sequence). V was trimmed by 0 bases and J by 2 bases, leaving 10 bases between them. Here the CDR3 DNA reads TGTGCCAGCAGTTACTCGGCAGACACCAACTATGGCTACACCTTC. The encoded protein is CASSYSADTNYGYTF.

This clone has only a few counts. This chain joins TRBV18 and TRBJ1-2, with 8 nucleotides matching TRBD1. The CDR3 runs 15 residues. Germline-derived CDR1 and CDR2 are KGHSH and LQKENI. The junction had 4 bases not matched to a gene; V was cut back by 1 base and J by 3 bases. CDR3 DNA: TGTGCCAGCTCACCACGGGACAGGTCTGACTATGGCTACACCTTC. It is translated as CASSPRDRSDYGYTF.

The gene calls are TRBV7-2 and TRBJ1-1; D is perhaps TRBD1 (6 bases). Germline V lookup: CDR1 SGHTA, CDR2 FQGNSA. V dropped 6 bases and J dropped 2 bases, with 10 bases sitting between them. The CDR3 loop spans 13 amino acids. The CDR3 DNA reads as TGTGCCAGCAGTGGACAGACAAACACTGAAGCTTTCTTT. Translation: CASSGQTNTEAFF.

This clone counts as medium-sized. The CDR3 sequence is CASSLFGAYEQYF. As DNA, the CDR3 is TGTGCCAGCAGCTTGTTCGGGGCCTACGAGCAGTACTTC. The chain recombines TRBV5-4 with TRBJ2-7; a possible D gene is TRBD2 (5 bases). The length of the CDR3 is 13 residues. From germline, CDR1 is SGHNT and CDR2 YYREEE (reference sequence). V was pared by 1 base and J by 2 bases, with 7 bases between. The full variable domain, completed using reference TRBV5-4 and TRBJ2-7, is ETGVTQSPTHLIKTRGQQVTLRCSSQSGHNTVSWYQQALGQGPQFIFQYYREEENGRGNFPPRFSGLQFPNYSSELNVNALELDDSALYLCASSLFGAYEQYFGPGTRLTVT.

This clone was counted a few times. CDR3 nucleotide sequence: TGTGCCAGCAGCCACATAGGACTAGCGGGCGCCTACAATGAGCAGTTCTTC. Amino acid sequence: CASSHIGLAGAYNEQFF. V usage is TRBV7-6 and J usage is TRBJ2-1; the match to TRBD2 covers 11 bases. The CDR3 is made up of 17 amino acids. The germline V gene has CDR1 SGHVS and CDR2 FNYEAQ. With 5 bases clipped from V and 2 bases from J, the junction kept 8 bases outside the gene matches. Based on the CDR3 plus reference TRBV7-6 and TRBJ2-1, the full variable domain is GAGVSQSPRYKVTKRGQDVALRCDPISGHVSLYWYRQALGQGPEFLTYFNYEAQQDKSGLPNDRFSAERPEGSISTLTIQRTEQRDSAMYRCASSHIGLAGAYNEQFFGPGTRLTVL.